What follows is one TCR beta chain and its context. The CDR3 covers 15 residues. Germline assignment: CDR1 SGHNT and CDR2 YENEEA. V lost 3 bases, J lost 1 base, and 4 bases stayed unmatched. The record originates from a study of T cell responses to AZD1222 COVID-19 vaccine. As for the study in general: It was second doses at about 4 or about 12 weeks that were pooled.

The table came from immunoSEQ multiplex PCR; TCRdb's copy has only in-frame clones and leaves some out. The table shows about 120,000 clones, with 89% occurring only once. J is TRBJ2-7 and V is TRBV11-3, with 9 bases that match TRBD1. The sequence derives from an adult in good health. The sample here was peripheral blood, taken on day 0 of AZD1222 vaccination. CDR3 sequence reads: CASSLGTGYSYEQYF. The CDR3 DNA reads as TGTGCCAGCAGCTTGGGGACAGGGTATTCCTACGAGCAGTACTTC.